The 23 T cell receptor beta chains reported below all come from one sample, sequenced in a study of identical twins listed by TCRdb under 2016. The library was produced with 5' RACE. TCRdb lists the instrument as Illumina HiSeq 2000. TCRdb's own reprocessing of the public reads used fastp at Q25 and MiXCR and kept productive beta chains. Merged by CDR3 protein, the rows form single entries marked with the most common genes and DNA. The sample contains some 300,000 distinct CDR3 sequences, approximately 13% of them found a single time. 7.2% of the sample is taken by the ten largest. This sample was shared with a second study, whose subject was yellow fever vaccine responses in identical twins.

The sample comprised CD8+ T cells sorted from blood. These receptors originate from a woman younger than 30 in good health.

This clonotype came up a few times. This chain connects TRBV28 to TRBJ2-5, with D possibly being TRBD2 (7 bases). Trimming took off 4 bases at V and 5 bases at J, with 20 bases between the two ends. Germline V gene lookup returns CDR1 MDHEN and CDR2 SYDVKM. The CDR3 is 16 residues long. The CDR3 region is CASSSPRGRETETQYF. CDR3 nucleotide sequence: TGTGCCAGCAGTTCGCCGCGGGGGCGGGAGACTGAGACCCAGTACTTC.

This clonotype was seen just once. This sequence joins TRBV27 and TRBJ2-7; D remains unclear. V dropped 5 bases and J dropped 5 bases, with 16 bases sitting between them. Looked up from germline, CDR1 is MNHEY and CDR2 is SMNVEV (reference sequence). The CDR3 is 14 residues long. The CDR3 region is CASSPSWRINEQYV. CDR3 bases: TGTGCCAGCAGTCCGAGTTGGCGGATCAACGAGCAGTACGTC.

The rearrangement uses TRBV6-5 and TRBJ1-1; D is undetermined. The CDR3 contains 15 residues. V shed 0 bases and J shed 0 bases, with 8 bases lying between them. The V gene's germline CDR1 is MNHEY and CDR2 SVGAGI. CDR3 sequence: CASSYSRTVNTEAFF. Here the CDR3 DNA reads TGTGCCAGCAGTTACTCCCGGACGGTGAACACTGAAGCTTTCTTT.

This clonotype was seen a few times. V and J are TRBV7-9 and TRBJ2-7; D possibly uses TRBD1 or TRBD2 (5 bases each). Looked up from germline, CDR1 is SEHNR and CDR2 is FQNEAQ (reference sequence). V was trimmed by 5 bases and J by 3 bases, leaving 17 bases between them. The CDR3 is made up of 15 amino acids. In DNA form, the CDR3 reads TGTGCCAGCAGCCCCGGGACGGGCCGACTCTACGAGCAGTACTTC. Translated: CASSPGTGRLYEQYF.

The chain carries TRBV5-6 and TRBJ2-7; D is ambiguous. The CDR3 runs to 13 residues. The V gene's germline CDR1 is SGHDT and CDR2 YYEEEE. Trimming removed 3 bases from V and 3 bases from J, with 10 bases in between. The CDR3, as DNA: TGTGCCAGCAGCTCATCTATTTACTACGAGCAGTACGTC. This translates into CASSSSIYYEQYV.

This clonotype was picked up a small number of times. The chain joins TRBV5-1 to TRBJ2-7; D is possibly TRBD2 (7 bases). V was clipped by 4 bases and J by 5 bases, with 19 bases between them. The CDR3 covers 15 residues. Per germline, CDR1 SGHRS and CDR2 YFSETQ. CDR3 sequence reads: CASSPLGGAGDEQYF. CDR3 sequence (DNA): TGCGCCAGCAGCCCCCTGGGGGGGGCGGGCGACGAGCAGTACTTC.

This clonotype was observed many times. The chain uses TRBV10-2 and TRBJ2-3, with D unresolved. The CDR3 covers 15 residues. Per germline, CDR1 WSHSY and CDR2 SAAADI. V was trimmed by 6 bases and J by 5 bases, leaving 18 bases between them. CDR3 bases: TGCGCCAGCAGCTATGCGGACCTTATAGGAGATACGCAGTATTTT. Protein sequence: CASSYADLIGDTQYF.

In its sample, this clonotype was seen a few times. V usage is TRBV7-9 and J usage is TRBJ2-7; D gene unclear. Per germline, CDR1 SEHNR and CDR2 FQNEAQ (reference sequence). The CDR3 contains 18 residues. V lost 0 bases, J lost 5 bases, and 23 bases lay in between. The CDR3 region is CASSLAGKGDHSANEQYV. The CDR3 coding sequence is TGTGCCAGCAGCTTAGCGGGGAAAGGAGACCATTCAGCTAACGAGCAGTACGTC.

In this sample, this clonotype turned up a few times. The genes are TRBV6-2 or TRBV6-3 and TRBJ2-7; the match to TRBD1 covers 11 bases. The CDR3 loop spans 15 amino acids. The V gene's germline CDR1 is MNHEY and CDR2 SVGEGT. The J segment lost 3 bases and the V segment lost 6 bases, leaving 7 bases of the junction unmatched. The CDR3 bases are TGTGCCAGCAGCCTAGGACAGGGGGCAATCTACGAGCAGTACGTC. This translates into CASSLGQGAIYEQYV.

Ten or more counts support this clonotype. This chain links TRBV4-1 with TRBJ1-2; D is ambiguous. The germline V gene has CDR1 MGHRA and CDR2 YSYEKL. The CDR3 has 12 amino acids. V lost 1 base, J lost 10 bases, and 10 bases lay in between. The CDR3 protein is CASSQAHPHYTF. DNA for the CDR3: TGCGCCAGCAGCCAAGCTCACCCCCACTACACCTTC.

The rearrangement links TRBV7-9 to TRBJ1-6; a weak D match, TRBD1 (6 bases). V gave up 5 bases and J gave up 10 bases, with 15 bases separating them. CDR1 and CDR2 from the germline V gene are SEHNR and FQNEAQ (reference sequence). The CDR3 totals 14 residues. In nucleotides, the CDR3 is TGTGCCAGCAGCGAGACAGGTGGTGGATCACCCCTCCACTTT. It codes for CASSETGGGSPLHF. The complete variable domain, with remaining parts taken from reference TRBV7-9 and TRBJ1-6, reads DTGVSQNPRHKITKRGQNVTFRCDPISEHNRLYWYRQTLGQGPEFLTYFQNEAQLEKSRLLSDRFSAERPKGSFSTLEIQRTEQGDSAMYLCASSETGGGSPLHFGNGTRLTVT.

This clonotype has just a few counts. The chain recombines TRBV10-2 with TRBJ2-3; TRBD2 is a possible D gene (5 bases). Per the germline V gene, CDR1 is WSHSY and CDR2 is SAAADI. The CDR3 runs to 16 residues. Trimming removed 7 bases at V and 2 bases at J, with 19 bases between. The CDR3 sequence is CASNAMRWTHTDTQYF. CDR3 nucleotide sequence: TGCGCCAGCAATGCAATGAGGTGGACTCACACAGATACGCAGTATTTT.

The CDR3 DNA is TGCGCCAGCAGCTACCGGACTAGCGGGGCGTACCAAGAGACCCAGTACTTC. Translation: CASSYRTSGAYQETQYF. The J gene is TRBJ2-5, the V gene TRBV5-1; 12 nucleotides line up with TRBD2. Unmatched junction bases numbered 6, after V lost 3 bases and J lost 0 bases. Germline CDR1 SGHRS, CDR2 YFSETQ. The CDR3 runs to 17 residues.

This clonotype was seen a handful of times. The J gene is TRBJ2-1, the V gene TRBV12-3 or TRBV12-4; 9 nucleotides line up with TRBD2. The J segment lost 8 bases and the V segment lost 7 bases, leaving 9 bases of the junction unmatched. The CDR3 spans 14 residues. The CDR3 sequence: CASNLSGRLDEQFF. In nucleotides, the CDR3 is TGTGCCAGCAACCTAAGCGGGAGGCTCGATGAGCAGTTCTTC.

J is TRBJ2-5 and V is TRBV10-2, with D perhaps matching TRBD1 (6 bases). CDR1 and CDR2 from the germline V gene are WSHSY and SAAADI. The length of the CDR3 is 15 residues. V gave up 6 bases and J gave up 0 bases, with 14 bases separating them. The CDR3 is CASSNHDRNQETQYF. The CDR3 coding sequence is TGCGCCAGCAGCAACCACGACAGGAACCAAGAGACCCAGTACTTC.

The gene calls are TRBV27 and TRBJ2-7; 11 positions agree with TRBD2. V lost 0 bases and J lost 3; bases outside the gene matches: 1. The CDR3 spans 15 residues. Germline V gives CDR1 MNHEY, CDR2 SMNVEV (reference sequence). CDR3 bases: TGTGCCAGCAGTTTATCGGGACTAGCGGTCTACGAGCAGTACTTC. Residues: CASSLSGLAVYEQYF.

This clonotype was detected only a few times. This rearrangement joins TRBV5-1 to TRBJ1-1; a possible D gene is TRBD1 (5 bases). V was trimmed by 0 bases and J by 0 bases, leaving 15 bases between them. From germline, CDR1 is SGHRS and CDR2 YFSETQ. CDR3 size: 17 residues. CDR3 bases: TGCGCCAGCAGCTTGGAGGGGAGGGGTTTGTTGAACACTGAAGCTTTCTTT. Its protein is CASSLEGRGLLNTEAFF.

J is TRBJ2-2 and V is TRBV3-1; D is undetermined. The CDR3 has 14 amino acids. Between the trimmed V and J ends, which lost 0 bases and 5 bases, there was a span of 7 bases. In germline, CDR1 is LGHDT, CDR2 YNNKEL (reference sequence). CDR3 DNA: TGTGCCAGCAGCCAAGATGTTGGAACCGGGGAGCTGTTTTTT. Protein: CASSQDVGTGELFF.

There are a few counts of this clonotype. This chain uses TRBV20-1 with TRBJ2-7; D is possibly TRBD1 or TRBD2 (5 bases each). Looked up from germline, CDR1 is DFQATT and CDR2 is SNEGSKA (reference sequence). The CDR3 consists of 11 residues. Trimming took 5 bases from V and 6 from J, leaving 11 bases between them. The CDR3 DNA reads as TGCAGTGCTGGGGGTGTCCCCGAGCAGTACTTC. It is translated as CSAGGVPEQYF.

This clonotype was observed a few times. The chain joins TRBV6-1 to TRBJ2-1; possibly TRBD2 for D (6 bases). Trimming took 1 base from V and 10 from J, leaving 11 bases between them. The V gene's germline CDR1 is MNHNS and CDR2 SASEGT. The CDR3 totals 13 residues. CDR3: CASSEVEGTEQFF. The CDR3 region has the DNA TGTGCCAGCAGTGAAGTGGAGGGGACGGAGCAGTTCTTC.

J is TRBJ2-2 and V is TRBV27; the match to TRBD1 covers 10 bases. The junction had 5 bases not matched to a gene; V was cut back by 6 bases and J by 1 base. Germline lookup yields CDR1 MNHEY and CDR2 SMNVEV (reference sequence). The CDR3 covers 16 residues. CDR3 region: CASSPGQGLNTGELFF. In DNA form, the CDR3 reads TGTGCCAGCAGCCCGGGACAGGGGTTGAACACCGGGGAGCTGTTTTTT.

For this clonotype: One end of the junction varies from germline; a read error may be responsible. The genes are TRBV5-4 and TRBJ2-1; TRBD1 matches 12 bases. The CDR3 is 15 amino acids. Germline loops: CDR1 SGHNT, CDR2 YYREEE (reference sequence). CDR3 DNA sequence: TGTGCCAACAGCCCCGGGACAGGGGGCCACAATGAGCAGTTCTTC. It codes for CANSPGTGGHNEQFF.

There are many counts of this clonotype. The chain uses TRBV20-1 and TRBJ1-1; 7 bases are shared with TRBD1. The CDR3 covers 14 residues. V gave up 4 bases and J gave up 4 bases; unmatched junction bases: 9. Looked up from germline, CDR1 is DFQATT and CDR2 is SNEGSKA (reference sequence). In DNA, the CDR3 is TGCAGTGCTACGTACAGGGGTATTATCACTGAAGCTTTCTTT. Its protein product is CSATYRGIITEAFF.